This passage covers 9 T cell receptor beta chains from one sample sequenced in a study of siplizumab effects on memory and regulatory T cells. Measured with immunoSEQ multiplex PCR; TCRdb has only the in-frame clones, and not every one. The table includes 80,000 to 130,000 clones, roughly 94% detected once. Input material: Tregs sorted from blood. Receptors originate from a human donor in good health.

The V call is TRBV9, the J call TRBJ1-1; unclear D gene. CDR3 length equals 14 residues. The germline V gene encodes CDR1 SGDLS and CDR2 YYNGEE. V was trimmed by 3 bases and J by 4 bases, leaving 13 bases between them. CDR3 sequence (DNA): TGTGCCAGCAGCGGAGGGTTGGGGTTCACTGAAGCTTTCTTT. It specifies CASSGGLGFTEAFF.

This chain connects TRBV5-1 to TRBJ2-2, with TRBD2 matching over 9 bases. The CDR3 totals 18 residues. The germline V gene has CDR1 SGHRS and CDR2 YFSETQ. The V segment lost 3 bases and the J segment 0 bases; nucleotides outside the gene matches: 9. DNA of the CDR3: TGCGCCAGCAGCTCACGGCCAGCGGGAGGACCGAACACCGGGGAGCTGTTTTTT. Translation: CASSSRPAGGPNTGELFF.

The V gene is TRBV11-2, the J gene TRBJ1-1; D is uncertain. V shed 4 bases and J shed 2 bases, with 17 bases lying between them. Germline loops: CDR1 SGHAT, CDR2 FQNNGV. This CDR3 comprises 16 residues. CDR3 nucleotides: TGTGCCAGCAGCTCGCCAGGCGCTCCACTAAACACTGAAGCTTTCTTT. Translating it yields CASSSPGAPLNTEAFF.

This chain uses TRBV27 with TRBJ1-4; D perhaps matches TRBD1 (5 bases). The CDR3 has 15 residues. Germline V gene sequence: CDR1 MNHEY, CDR2 SMNVEV (reference sequence). Trimming took 4 bases from V and 3 from J, leaving 12 bases between them. The CDR3, as DNA: TGTGCCAGCAGTTCCGAACCGGGACCTAATGAAAAACTGTTTTTT. Its translation: CASSSEPGPNEKLFF. Filled out from reference TRBV27 and TRBJ1-4, the complete variable domain reads EAQVTQNPRYLITVTGKKLTVTCSQNMNHEYMSWYRQDPGLGLRQIYYSMNVEVTDKGDVPEGYKVSRKEKRNFPLILESPSPNQTSLYFCASSSEPGPNEKLFFGSGTQLSVL.

The CDR3 nucleotides read TGCGCCAGCAGCCGGACAGGGGGCAGTCAGCCCCAGCATTTT. This translates into CASSRTGGSQPQHF. The rearrangement links TRBV5-1 to TRBJ1-5; 11 bases match TRBD1. The germline CDR1 and CDR2 sequences are SGHRS and YFSETQ. The junction had 3 bases not matched to a gene; V was cut back by 4 bases and J by 6 bases. The CDR3 runs 14 residues.

V gene TRBV30 combines with J gene TRBJ1-4; possible D gene TRBD1, 5 bases. The germline V gene encodes CDR1 GTSNPN and CDR2 SVGIG (reference sequence). V was clipped by 5 bases and J by 2 bases, with 9 bases between them. The CDR3 has 13 residues. This chain's CDR3 is CAWARDTNEKLFF. The DNA of the CDR3 is TGTGCCTGGGCCCGGGACACTAATGAAAAACTGTTTTTT.

This clone was observed once. V is TRBV19 and J is TRBJ2-1; D uncertain. The CDR3 extends over 17 amino acids. The V gene lost 3 bases and the J gene lost 1 base, with 16 bases spanning the gap. Germline V gene data show CDR1 as LNHDA and CDR2 as SQIVND (reference sequence). The chain's CDR3 is CASSIDVWGLSYNEQFF. CDR3 coding DNA: TGTGCCAGTAGTATTGATGTTTGGGGATTGTCCTACAATGAGCAGTTCTTC.

The rearrangement links TRBV5-1 to TRBJ2-1, with no clear D. The CDR3 loop spans 15 amino acids. Trimming removed 1 base at V and 6 bases at J, with 14 bases between. CDR1 is SGHRS and CDR2 is YFSETQ in the germline V gene. The CDR3 DNA follows: TGCGCCAGCAGCTTGAGACTCCGTAACTCCAATGAGCAGTTCTTC. The encoded protein is CASSLRLRNSNEQFF.

This sequence joins TRBV7-9 and TRBJ2-7; 11 nucleotides align to TRBD2. CDR3 length: 16 residues. Trimming took 5 bases from V and 4 from J; bases not matched to a gene: 10. Germline V CDR1 and CDR2: SEHNR, FQNEAQ (reference sequence). CDR3 nucleotides: TGTGCCAGCAGCAAACGCGGGACTAGCGGAGCGTACGAGCAGTACTTC. It encodes CASSKRGTSGAYEQYF. Based on the CDR3 plus reference TRBV7-9 and TRBJ2-7, the full variable domain is DTGVSQNPRHKITKRGQNVTFRCDPISEHNRLYWYRQTLGQGPEFLTYFQNEAQLEKSRLLSDRFSAERPKGSFSTLEIQRTEQGDSAMYLCASSKRGTSGAYEQYFGPGTRLTVT.